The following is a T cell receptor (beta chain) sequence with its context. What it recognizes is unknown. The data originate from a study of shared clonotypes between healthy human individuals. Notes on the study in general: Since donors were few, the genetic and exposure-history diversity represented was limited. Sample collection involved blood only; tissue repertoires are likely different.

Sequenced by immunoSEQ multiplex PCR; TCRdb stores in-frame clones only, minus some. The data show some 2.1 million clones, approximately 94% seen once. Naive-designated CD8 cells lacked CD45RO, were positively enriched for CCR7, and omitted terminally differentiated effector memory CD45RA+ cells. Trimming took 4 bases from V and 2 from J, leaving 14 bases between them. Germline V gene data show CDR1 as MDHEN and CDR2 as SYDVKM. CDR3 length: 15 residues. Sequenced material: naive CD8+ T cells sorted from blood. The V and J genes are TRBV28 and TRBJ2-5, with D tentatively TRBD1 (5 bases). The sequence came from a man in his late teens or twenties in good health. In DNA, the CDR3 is TGTGCCAGCAGTTCGGTCCCAGGGCGGCAAGAGACCCAGTACTTC. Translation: CASSSVPGRQETQYF.